This note documents a single T cell receptor (beta chain) sequence. The entry originates in a study of blood T cell repertoires in COVID-19. Measured with immunoSEQ multiplex PCR; TCRdb has only the in-frame clones, and not every one. The repertoire consists of more than 250,000 clones, with roughly 87% occurring once and the leading ten covering approximately 0.7%. The CDR3 is made up of 17 amino acids. Germline V gives CDR1 KGHSH, CDR2 LQKENI. The ends were cut back, 2 bases at V and 7 bases at J, with 21 bases in the middle. Sequenced input: peripheral blood. The rearrangement uses TRBV18 and TRBJ2-1; D possibly corresponds to TRBD1 (6 bases). This receptor was taken from a human donor in a cohort sampled during active COVID-19. As DNA, the CDR3 is TGTGCCAGCTCACCAAGGGTTAGGCAGACAGGTGGGAATGAGCAGTTCTTC. Its translation: CASSPRVRQTGGNEQFF. The variable domain in full, completed from reference TRBV18 and TRBJ2-1, reads NAGVMQNPRHLVRRRGQEARLRCSPMKGHSHVYWYRQLPEEGLKFMVYLQKENIIDESGMPKERFSAEFPKEGPSILRIQQVVRGDSAAYFCASSPRVRQTGGNEQFFGPGTRLTVL.